The T cell receptor beta chain under discussion was sequenced for a study of memory CD4+ T cells and cytomegalovirus serostatus (dated by TCRdb to between 2019 and 2020). About the full investigation: The cohort included about 33 healthy adults from Belgium, of whom 9 were CMV seropositive and roughly 25 were CMV seronegative. To replicate a published TCR-based CMV serostatus classifier, the study sequenced CD4+ memory TCRbeta repertoires from a Belgian cohort whose cytomegalovirus serostatus was known. What the work shows at the level of the full study, not this receptor alone: Among the 150 to 200 previously reported CMV-associated TCRbeta sequences, some 70 showed up in the CD4+ memory repertoires, with each one found in between one and five individuals. Only CD4+CD45RO+ memory cells were sequenced, in contrast to the original study, in which naive and memory CD4+ and CD8+ populations were covered. For CMV serostatus prediction, a median bootstrapped AUC of approximately 0.95 was reached with the original framework, and a median bootstrapped AUC of about 0.89 was reached with a US-trained random forest. On the Belgian cohort, the classifier based on the original framework reached a median bootstrapped AUC of about 0.95, with a 95% CI of 0.76-1.00. The results were interpreted as suggesting that the CMV-associated TCR signature is mostly present in the CD4+ memory repertoire.

Remarks on this clone: The antigen it binds to is not known. Base qualities are not recorded, but no much larger clone differs from it by a single base.

Genomic DNA was extracted from sorted cells with the Quick-DNA Microprep Kit. TCRbeta DNA was amplified with the immunoSEQ hsTCRbeta kit following the manufacturer's protocol. An Illumina MiSeq instrument was used to sequence the TCRbeta libraries. Under the source paper's analysis protocol: Following removal of out-of-frame sequences, 2,204,828 distinct TCRbeta sequences were retained, with an average of roughly 67,000 per individual. Each individual was scored according to the count of around 160 previously reported CMV-associated TCRbeta sequences and the total productive distinct TCRbeta count. A beta-binomial model was reimplemented in Python, and scikit-learn random forests with default parameters were trained on US cohort data. Classifier performance on the Belgian cohort was reported as the median AUC with percentile confidence intervals calculated over 10,000 bootstrap iterations. Drawn from immuneACCESS, this table holds only the in-frame rearrangements with V and J called that TCRdb kept. Clones are partly lost; checked studies trace under half to an unresolved V gene and leave the rest unexplained. V and J calls and clone size are as listed in that table; D and trimming were resolved from the DNA. The sample table holds about 56,000 clones, of which roughly 82% were seen once. Of the sample, over 0.35% falls within the top ten clones.

Measured from the cysteine to the phenylalanine, the CDR3 is 16 residues long. Kept here is only the CDR3 DNA, which spans 48 bases and is read in frame from base 1. The germline ends are 14 bases apart after V is trimmed by 1 base and J by 4 bases. CDR1 and CDR2 are read off the germline V gene as MDHEN and SYDVKM. Single viable CD3+CD4+CD8-CD45RO+ cells were sorted as memory CD4+ T cells on a FACSAria II. CMV serostatus was determined using a Roche Elecsys assay that detects serum IgG against CMV pp150, pp28, p38 and p52. After thawing, total CD4+ T cells were enriched by positive selection with CD4 magnetic microbeads. The samples came from a different study that was designed specifically to examine the CD4+ T cell memory repertoire. Peripheral blood mononuclear cells were isolated and cryopreserved according to standard operating procedures, and serum was kept at -80 degrees C. The staining used CD3-PerCP (BW264/56), CD4-APC (RPA-T4), CD45RO-PE (UCHT1) and CD8-Pacific Orange (3B5) antibodies, and Sytox blue was used to exclude non-viable cells.

The source of this sequence is an adult in good health and CMV-seronegative. The sequence joins TRBV28 to TRBJ1-3, and perhaps TRBD1 as D gene, on 6 matching bases. The material sequenced was memory CD4+ T cells from blood. In nucleotide form, the sequence is TGTGCCAGCAGTTTATTGGGTGCGGGGGCGGGAAACACCATATATTTT. This translates into CASSLLGAGAGNTIYF. With the portions outside the CDR3 filled from the reference TRBV28 and TRBJ1-3 genes, the complete variable region becomes DVKVTQSSRYLVKRTGEKVFLECVQDMDHENMFWYRQDPGLGLRLIYFSYDVKMKEKGDIPEGYSVSREKKERFSLILESASTNQTSMYLCASSLLGAGAGNTIYFGEGSWLTVV.